A single sample gave rise to the 25 T cell receptor beta chains below, sequenced in a study of cytomegalovirus exposure and HLA in healthy donors (dated by TCRdb to about 2017). The protocol used for the library was the immunoSEQ multiplex PCR assay. For the multiplex PCR, a mixture combining 60 forward primers for TCR Vbeta segments and 13 reverse primers for TCR Jbeta segments was used. In TCRdb, the immuneACCESS table is reduced to in-frame sequences with V and J assigned. These tables do not hold every clone; where another copy was compared, an unresolved V gene accounts for under half, and the others remain unexplained. The sample records some 120,000 clones, roughly 80% of which are singletons. The ten largest clones take up roughly 3.1% of the sample. Sequenced: PBMCs. The receptor source for this set is a man in his thirties or forties in good health and CMV-seronegative.

V is TRBV28 and J is TRBJ2-1; the D gene is possibly TRBD1 (5 bases). This CDR3 has 13 amino acids. Germline-derived CDR1 and CDR2 are MDHEN and SYDVKM. The V end was cut by 7 bases, the J end by 3 bases, with 10 bases between. This CDR3 is CASTETDYNEQFF. In nucleotides, the CDR3 is TGTGCCAGCACAGAGACAGACTACAATGAGCAGTTCTTC. Looking up the rest from reference TRBV28 and TRBJ2-1 gives the full variable domain: DVKVTQSSRYLVKRTGEKVFLECVQDMDHENMFWYRQDPGLGLRLIYFSYDVKMKEKGDIPEGYSVSREKKERFSLILESASTNQTSMYLCASTETDYNEQFFGPGTRLTVL.

The chain joins TRBV5-1 to TRBJ1-1; D is unresolved. The CDR3 sequence is 13 residues long. CDR1 and CDR2 (germline): SGHRS, YFSETQ. Deletions cut 4 bases from V and 4 bases from J, with 11 bases between. CDR3 sequence reads: CASSLRERTEAFF. The CDR3 nucleotides read TGCGCCAGCAGCCTCCGGGAACGCACTGAAGCTTTCTTT.

This clone was seen more than once but under ten times. The rearrangement links TRBV28 to TRBJ1-1; D remains ambiguous. CDR3 length: 13 amino acids. Germline V gene lookup returns CDR1 MDHEN and CDR2 SYDVKM. V was trimmed by 6 bases and J by 1 base, leaving 9 bases between them. Written as DNA, the CDR3 is TGTGCCAGCAGAGGAGGTTCGAACACTGAAGCTTTCTTT. Encoded protein: CASRGGSNTEAFF.

The CDR3 DNA reads as TGTGCCAGCATCGCAGGGGTTAGGAATCAGCCCCAGCATTTT. The encoded protein is CASIAGVRNQPQHF. The rearrangement uses TRBV6-1 and TRBJ1-5; D is possibly TRBD1 (6 bases). This CDR3 is built from 14 residues. Trimming removed 7 bases from V and 4 bases from J, with 14 bases in between. Germline V CDR1 and CDR2: MNHNS, SASEGT.

The CDR3 reads CASRPSEGPFRTEAFF. The CDR3 nucleotides read TGTGCAAGTCGCCCTTCGGAGGGACCCTTCAGGACTGAAGCTTTCTTT. The V call is TRBV12-2, the J call TRBJ1-1. TRBV12-2 is described as a pseudogene. This CDR3 region has 16 residues.

Points on this clone: A junction end diverges from the germline sequence, so it may reflect a read error. This rearrangement joins TRBV6-5 to TRBJ1-2; 8 nucleotides agree with TRBD1. From germline, CDR1 is MNHEY and CDR2 SVGAGI. There are 12 residues in the CDR3. CDR3 DNA sequence: TGTGTCAGCAGTTATGACAGGGGCGGCTACACCTTC. This encodes CVSSYDRGGYTF.

The rearrangement uses TRBV30 and TRBJ2-5, with 8 nucleotides matching TRBD2. The germline gives CDR1 GTSNPN, CDR2 SVGIG (reference sequence). There are 14 residues in the CDR3. J was trimmed by 2 bases and V by 1 base; bases with no gene match: 3. CDR3 sequence reads: CAWSAGTRQETQYF. In nucleotides, the CDR3 is TGTGCCTGGAGTGCAGGGACTAGACAAGAGACCCAGTACTTC.

The V and J genes are TRBV14 and TRBJ2-1, with D tentatively TRBD1 (6 bases). V was shortened by 1 base and J by 9 bases, with 16 bases between the two germline ends. The germline gives CDR1 SGHDN, CDR2 FVKESK. The length of the CDR3 is 15 residues. CDR3 sequence: CASSQGYTGTGEQFF. The CDR3 DNA is TGTGCCAGCAGCCAAGGTTATACAGGGACGGGTGAGCAGTTCTTC.

This rearrangement joins TRBV28 to TRBJ1-1, with 7 bases matching TRBD1. The CDR3 is 16 residues long. The V segment lost 2 bases and the J segment 3 bases; nucleotides outside the gene matches: 9. Germline V gives CDR1 MDHEN, CDR2 SYDVKM. The CDR3, as DNA: TGTGCCAGCAGTTTAACAGACAGGGAGTCCGACACTGAAGCTTTCTTT. Amino acid sequence: CASSLTDRESDTEAFF. Full variable domain (remainder filled in from reference TRBV28 and TRBJ1-1): DVKVTQSSRYLVKRTGEKVFLECVQDMDHENMFWYRQDPGLGLRLIYFSYDVKMKEKGDIPEGYSVSREKKERFSLILESASTNQTSMYLCASSLTDRESDTEAFFGQGTRLTVV.

The rearrangement uses TRBV6-1 and TRBJ2-7, with 9 bases fitting TRBD1. The germline gives CDR1 MNHNS, CDR2 SASEGT. This CDR3 has 14 residues. The junction had 6 bases not matched to a gene; V was cut back by 6 bases and J by 3 bases. For the CDR3, the DNA is TGTGCCAGCAGAGGAACGGACAGGGGCTACGAGCAGTACTTC. Protein sequence: CASRGTDRGYEQYF.

The chain combines TRBV29-1 with TRBJ2-7; 11 bases align to TRBD2. The CDR3 length is 14 residues. Germline assignment: CDR1 SQVTM and CDR2 ANQGSEA. V lost 3 bases and J lost 5; bases outside the gene matches: 6. In nucleotides, the CDR3 is TGCAGCGTTGAGGAGTCTAGCGGGAGGCACGAGCAGTACTTC. Amino acids: CSVEESSGRHEQYF.

This clone has more than one count but fewer than ten. The V and J genes are TRBV30 and TRBJ1-2; 7 bases map to TRBD1. The ends lost 1 base at V and 8 bases at J; junction bases unmatched: 7. CDR1 and CDR2 (germline): GTSNPN, SVGIG (reference sequence). The length of the CDR3 is 13 residues. Written as DNA, the CDR3 is TGTGCCTGGAGTGGACAGGGCGCGAACGGCTACACCTTC. Translation gives CAWSGQGANGYTF.

CDR3 protein: CASSNRVEETQYF. The DNA for the CDR3 is TGCGCCAGCAGTAACAGGGTGGAAGAGACCCAGTACTTC. This sequence joins TRBV4-3 and TRBJ2-5; possible D gene TRBD1, 6 bases. The CDR3 extends over 13 amino acids. Trimming stripped 6 bases from V and 3 bases from J, with 11 bases between. The germline CDR1 and CDR2 sequences are LGHNA and YSLEER.

The chain links TRBV7-9 to TRBJ2-3, with 13 bases lining up with TRBD2. With V trimmed by 4 bases and J by 0 bases, 1 base remained unmatched. CDR1 and CDR2 (germline): SEHNR, FQNEAQ (reference sequence). This CDR3 is 16 amino acids long. This CDR3 reads CASSSGLAGSTDTQYF. Here the CDR3 DNA reads TGTGCCAGCAGCTCGGGACTAGCGGGAAGCACAGATACGCAGTATTTT.

CDR3 nucleotide sequence: TGTGCCTGGAGTGGGAAAGGGGGCAACTATGGCTACACCTTC. Encoded protein: CAWSGKGGNYGYTF. The V and J genes are TRBV30 and TRBJ1-2, with 7 nucleotides matching TRBD1. The CDR3 loop spans 14 amino acids. The J segment lost 2 bases and the V segment lost 1 base, leaving 4 bases of the junction unmatched. CDR1 is GTSNPN and CDR2 is SVGIG in the germline V gene (reference sequence).

This clone appeared once. The chain has TRBV7-3 and TRBJ2-5; maybe TRBD1 (5 bases). Trimming shortened V by 5 bases and J by 2 bases, and 9 bases separated the two germline ends. This CDR3 comprises 13 residues. Looked up from germline, CDR1 is SGHTA and CDR2 is FQGTGA. CDR3 nucleotides: TGTGCCAGCAGCCAGGGCCCTCAAGAGACCCAGTACTTC. Translation gives CASSQGPQETQYF.

CDR3 sequence: CAWRQETGGGYTF. The CDR3 region has the DNA TGTGCCTGGAGACAAGAGACAGGGGGGGGCTACACCTTC. V usage is TRBV30 and J usage is TRBJ1-2, with TRBD1 identical over 9 bases. This CDR3 region has 13 residues. V trimming: 3 bases; J trimming: 8 bases; junction bases outside the gene matches: 7. Germline loops: CDR1 GTSNPN, CDR2 SVGIG (reference sequence). The variable domain in full, completed from reference TRBV30 and TRBJ1-2, reads SQTIHQWPATLVQPVGSPLSLECTVEGTSNPNLYWYRQAAGRGLQLLFYSVGIGQISSEVPQNLSASRPQDRQFILSSKKLLLSDSGFYLCAWRQETGGGYTFGSGTRLTVV.

The chain links TRBV5-4 to TRBJ2-5; 9 bases align to TRBD2. Losses at the gene ends were 4 bases for V and 4 bases for J; bases not matched to a gene: 8. Germline V gives CDR1 SGHNT, CDR2 YYREEE (reference sequence). CDR3 length: 15 amino acids. CDR3 nucleotides: TGTGCCAGCAGCCCGGGACTAGCCTCGGGAGAGACCCAGTACTTC. Its protein product is CASSPGLASGETQYF.

The V gene is TRBV7-9, the J gene TRBJ2-1; D is perhaps TRBD1 (6 bases). CDR1 SEHNR and CDR2 FQNEAQ come from the germline V gene (reference sequence). The CDR3 runs 15 residues. V lost 0 bases, J lost 6 bases, and 12 bases lay in between. The CDR3 DNA follows: TGTGCCAGCAGCTTAGCACAGGGAACCATCAATGAGCAGTTCTTC. Protein product: CASSLAQGTINEQFF.

The rearrangement links TRBV5-4 to TRBJ1-1; 8 nucleotides agree with TRBD1. Per germline, CDR1 SGHNT and CDR2 YYREEE (reference sequence). J gave up 4 bases and V 4 bases, and 18 bases lay outside the gene matches. The CDR3 sequence is 18 residues long. The CDR3 protein is CASSPRRGLIVKGTEAFF. The CDR3 DNA sequence: TGTGCCAGCAGCCCCCGCAGGGGGCTTATCGTAAAGGGCACTGAAGCTTTCTTT.

The chain uses TRBV5-6 and TRBJ2-5; tentatively, D is TRBD1 (5 bases). Germline V gene sequence: CDR1 SGHDT, CDR2 YYEEEE. CDR3 length: 16 amino acids. Trimming stripped 3 bases from V and 1 base from J, with 16 bases between. In DNA, the CDR3 is TGTGCCAGCAGCTCCACGGACAAAGCCCCCCAAGAGACCCAGTACTTC. The encoded protein is CASSSTDKAPQETQYF.

The chain is built from TRBV28 and TRBJ2-7; TRBD1 matches at 7 bases. The CDR3 runs to 15 residues. Germline assignment: CDR1 MDHEN and CDR2 SYDVKM. V was pared by 5 bases and J by 6 bases, with 13 bases of the junction left unmatched. The CDR3 bases are TGTGCCAGCAGTGGGGGAAACAGGGGTATTTCCGAGCAGTACTTC. It yields the protein CASSGGNRGISEQYF.

This clone occurred once. The chain combines TRBV27 with TRBJ2-7, with 11 nucleotides matching TRBD2. V shed 0 bases and J 2 bases; nucleotides not matched to a gene: 0. The germline gives CDR1 MNHEY, CDR2 SMNVEV (reference sequence). The CDR3 is made up of 15 amino acids. The CDR3 nucleotides are TGTGCCAGCAGTTTATCGACTAGCGGGACCTACGAGCAGTACTTC. This gives the protein CASSLSTSGTYEQYF.

The chain uses TRBV13 and TRBJ2-5; the D gene is possibly TRBD2 (6 bases). Trimming left V 4 bases short and J 2 bases short, with 8 bases between. The CDR3 covers 13 residues. Germline values: CDR1 PRHDT, CDR2 FYEKMQ (reference sequence). The CDR3 protein is CASSSGLQETQYF. CDR3 nucleotides: TGTGCCAGCAGCTCGGGACTTCAAGAGACCCAGTACTTC.

This clone was observed a single time. In nucleotides, the CDR3 is TGTGCCAGCAGCGCCGACATGAATGGCTACACCTTC. It encodes CASSADMNGYTF. The rearrangement uses TRBV9 and TRBJ1-2, with D unresolved. The CDR3 is 12 residues long. Trimming took off 3 bases at V and 6 bases at J, with 9 bases between the two ends. The germline V gene has CDR1 SGDLS and CDR2 YYNGEE.